The 30 T cell receptor beta chains below all came from one sample that was sequenced in a study of T cell changes during pregnancy in multiple sclerosis. The protocol was immunoSEQ multiplex PCR, while the TCRdb copy is restricted to in-frame clones and leaves out a portion. Of under 95,000 clones in the sample, about 94% are singletons; the top ten hold less than 0.85%. The sample consisted of peripheral blood, taken in the second trimester of pregnancy. The receptors here all came from a female donor in good health, enrolled as a control in a pregnancy study.

This chain uses TRBV9 with TRBJ1-4; maybe TRBD1 (5 bases). Germline V gene lookup returns CDR1 SGDLS and CDR2 YYNGEE. The CDR3 has 17 amino acids. V lost 0 bases to trimming and J lost 4 bases, with 16 bases between them. The CDR3 loop reads CASSVEPGRNNNEKLFF. The CDR3 DNA is TGTGCCAGCAGCGTAGAACCAGGGCGAAACAATAATGAAAAACTGTTTTTT. The full variable domain, in which reference TRBV9 and TRBJ1-4 provide the parts outside the CDR3, is DSGVTQTPKHLITATGQRVTLRCSPRSGDLSVYWYQQSLDQGLQFLIQYYNGEERAKGNILERFSAQQFPDLHSELNLSSLELGDSALYFCASSVEPGRNNNEKLFFGSGTQLSVL.

V is TRBV30 and J is TRBJ1-3, with 8 bases aligning to TRBD1. The germline V gene has CDR1 GTSNPN and CDR2 SVGIG (reference sequence). Unmatched junction bases numbered 6, after V lost 5 bases and J lost 6 bases. This CDR3 has 13 amino acids. The CDR3 coding sequence is TGTGCCTGGGAAAGACAGGGGCAAAACACCATATATTTT. Translation: CAWERQGQNTIYF.

The CDR3 DNA reads as TGTGCCAGCAGCGTCTCAGCGGGCACCGGGGAGCTGTTTTTT. This codes for CASSVSAGTGELFF. The gene calls are TRBV9 and TRBJ2-2; a weak D match, TRBD2 (6 bases). Per the germline V gene, CDR1 is SGDLS and CDR2 is YYNGEE. V lost 2 bases, J lost 4 bases, and 9 bases lay in between. The CDR3 is 14 residues long.

The rearrangement uses TRBV4-1 and TRBJ2-7; TRBD2 matches at 13 bases. Germline assignment: CDR1 MGHRA and CDR2 YSYEKL. The CDR3 consists of 15 residues. Trimming took 5 bases from V and 4 from J; bases not matched to a gene: 5. CDR3 nucleotides: TGCGCCAGCAGCTCTCGACTAGCGGGGGGTTACGAGCAGTACTTC. This codes for CASSSRLAGGYEQYF.

Regarding this clone: In the same sample, other DNA sequences code for this CDR3. This chain connects TRBV6-5 to TRBJ1-1; 8 positions agree with TRBD1. The J segment lost 1 base and the V segment lost 0 bases, leaving 1 base of the junction unmatched. The V gene's germline CDR1 is MNHEY and CDR2 SVGAGI. This CDR3 comprises 15 residues. The CDR3 spells CASSYSQGANTEAFF. The CDR3 region has the DNA TGTGCCAGCAGTTACTCGCAGGGGGCGAACACTGAAGCTTTCTTT.

In its sample, this clone was seen once. The rearrangement uses TRBV5-4 and TRBJ1-2; a weak D match, TRBD1 (5 bases). V was cut by 3 bases and J by 0 bases, with 9 bases left in between. Germline lookup yields CDR1 SGHNT and CDR2 YYREEE (reference sequence). CDR3 length equals 14 residues. Written as DNA, the CDR3 is TGTGCCAGCAGCTCCGACAGAGCTAACTATGGCTACACCTTC. Its translation: CASSSDRANYGYTF.

The rearrangement uses TRBV4-3 and TRBJ2-3; the match to TRBD2 covers 12 bases. The junction had 11 bases not matched to a gene; V was cut back by 4 bases and J by 0 bases. The CDR3 is 19 amino acids. CDR1 and CDR2 from the germline V gene are LGHNA and YSLEER. CDR3 nucleotide sequence: TGCGCCAGCAGCCCGTATTCACTAGCGGGGGGACCTAGCACAGATACGCAGTATTTT. Its protein is CASSPYSLAGGPSTDTQYF.

This rearrangement joins TRBV12-5 to TRBJ2-3; no clear D. This CDR3 region has 11 residues. Germline V gene data show CDR1 as LGHNT and CDR2 as FRNRAP. V lost 7 bases and J 3 bases, leaving 5 bases between the germline ends. The DNA of the CDR3 is TGTGCTAGTGCCCTGACAGATACGCAGTATTTT. This gives the protein CASALTDTQYF.

This rearrangement joins TRBV11-3 to TRBJ2-5; 10 bases line up with TRBD2. The CDR3 has 15 residues. Looked up from germline, CDR1 is SGHNT and CDR2 is YENEEA. J lost 5 bases, V lost 3 bases, and 6 bases had no gene match. The CDR3 DNA sequence: TGTGCCAGCAGCTTTAGCGGGGGGCAGCGGGAGACCCAGTACTTC. It is translated as CASSFSGGQRETQYF.

This clone has only a few counts. V and J are TRBV7-2 and TRBJ1-6; possibly TRBD1 for D (6 bases). Germline-derived CDR1 and CDR2 are SGHTA and FQGNSA. V dropped 7 bases and J dropped 10 bases, with 11 bases sitting between them. This CDR3 region has 12 residues. CDR3 region: CASNREGSPLHF. The CDR3 region has the DNA TGTGCCAGCAACAGGGAGGGGTCACCCCTCCACTTT.

The table lists this clone with a count of one. The rearrangement uses TRBV5-5 and TRBJ1-1; no clear D. V gave up 0 bases and J gave up 8 bases, with 14 bases separating them. Germline V gene sequence: CDR1 SGHKS, CDR2 YYEKEE (reference sequence). The CDR3 has 14 residues. The CDR3 sequence: CASSLGTGFPEAFF. CDR3 DNA: TGTGCCAGCAGCTTGGGGACGGGGTTTCCGGAAGCTTTCTTT.

The J gene is TRBJ1-5, the V gene TRBV18, with 8 positions matching TRBD1. V shed 3 bases and J 7 bases; nucleotides not matched to a gene: 5. In germline, CDR1 is KGHSH, CDR2 LQKENI. There are 14 residues in the CDR3. In nucleotides, the CDR3 is TGTGCCAGCTCACCGGACAGGGTTGGACAGCCCCAGCATTTT. Translated: CASSPDRVGQPQHF. Looking up the rest from reference TRBV18 and TRBJ1-5 gives the full variable domain: NAGVMQNPRHLVRRRGQEARLRCSPMKGHSHVYWYRQLPEEGLKFMVYLQKENIIDESGMPKERFSAEFPKEGPSILRIQQVVRGDSAAYFCASSPDRVGQPQHFGDGTRLSIL.

The genes are TRBV5-1 and TRBJ2-1; possible D gene TRBD1, 6 bases. V lost 0 bases, J lost 4 bases, and 8 bases lay in between. The CDR3 is made up of 14 amino acids. Germline V CDR1 and CDR2: SGHRS, YFSETQ. CDR3 amino acids: CASSLADRYNEQFF. CDR3 coding DNA: TGCGCCAGCAGCTTGGCGGACAGATACAATGAGCAGTTCTTC.

The chain combines TRBV9 with TRBJ2-1, with 9 positions matching TRBD1. The CDR3 extends over 15 amino acids. Germline loops: CDR1 SGDLS, CDR2 YYNGEE. The J segment lost 10 bases and the V segment lost 4 bases, leaving 12 bases of the junction unmatched. CDR3 sequence: CASSNGQGSSGEQFF. CDR3 nucleotide sequence: TGTGCCAGCAGCAATGGACAGGGGTCTTCGGGGGAGCAGTTCTTC. Filled out from reference TRBV9 and TRBJ2-1, the complete variable domain reads DSGVTQTPKHLITATGQRVTLRCSPRSGDLSVYWYQQSLDQGLQFLIQYYNGEERAKGNILERFSAQQFPDLHSELNLSSLELGDSALYFCASSNGQGSSGEQFFGPGTRLTVL.

Regarding this clone: One end of the junction is discordant with germline, which a read error may explain. This chain uses TRBV14 with TRBJ1-2; D is perhaps TRBD1 (5 bases). The length of the CDR3 is 13 residues. CDR1 is SGHDN, CDR2 FVKESK, per germline. CDR3 amino acids: CASSQDSVGGIAF. CDR3 bases: TGTGCCAGCAGCCAAGATTCGGTCGGGGGAATCGCCTTC.

CDR3 nucleotides: TGCGCCAGCAGCTTCCGCGGGCCGGGGGTCAATGAGCAGTTCTTC. Translated: CASSFRGPGVNEQFF. The chain couples TRBV5-1 to TRBJ2-1; weak D call: TRBD2 (6 bases). Germline values: CDR1 SGHRS, CDR2 YFSETQ. The CDR3 extends over 15 amino acids. Between the trimmed V and J ends, which lost 2 bases and 6 bases, there was a span of 15 bases.

The CDR3 sequence: CASSPPAHGSSYEQYF. The CDR3 DNA follows: TGTGCCAGCTCACCACCAGCCCACGGGAGCTCCTACGAGCAGTACTTC. The V and J genes are TRBV18 and TRBJ2-7, with D perhaps TRBD2 (6 bases). V lost 0 bases, J lost 0 bases, and 12 bases lay in between. Per germline, CDR1 KGHSH and CDR2 LQKENI. The CDR3 spans 16 residues.

The rearrangement joins TRBV4-1 to TRBJ1-4; 8 bases are a match to TRBD1. CDR1 MGHRA and CDR2 YSYEKL come from the germline V gene. Germline trimming cut 4 bases from V and 7 bases from J; bases unmatched to any gene: 14. The CDR3 contains 17 residues. CDR3 nucleotides: TGCGCCAGCAGCCGGGGGGGGACAGGCCCTCTCGGTGAAAAACTGTTTTTT. Translation gives CASSRGGTGPLGEKLFF.

In nucleotides, the CDR3 is TGTGCCAGCAGCTTAGATGGGGAAGGGGGCACAGATACGCAGTATTTT. Translation: CASSLDGEGGTDTQYF. The V call is TRBV7-2, the J call TRBJ2-3; D is perhaps TRBD1 (5 bases). Germline lookup yields CDR1 SGHTA and CDR2 FQGNSA. The CDR3 has 16 residues. The V and J ends lost 1 base and 1 base respectively, with 12 bases between them.

The chain is built from TRBV7-2 and TRBJ2-3; TRBD1 matches 9 bases. The CDR3 is 15 amino acids. Germline lookup yields CDR1 SGHTA and CDR2 FQGNSA. Trimming at V came to 5 bases and at J to 2 bases, leaving 5 bases not matched to a gene. The CDR3 DNA follows: TGTGCCAGCAGCCGGCAACAGGGGGCCACAGATACGCAGTATTTT. Translated: CASSRQQGATDTQYF.

V gene TRBV10-3 combines with J gene TRBJ2-1, with 9 bases that match TRBD2. CDR1 and CDR2 from the germline V gene are ENHRY and SYGVKD. This CDR3 is built from 14 residues. Unmatched junction bases numbered 2, after V lost 2 bases and J lost 6 bases. For the CDR3, the DNA is TGTGCCATCAGTGAGGGGACTAGCTCCAATGAGCAGTTCTTC. Protein: CAISEGTSSNEQFF.

The chain combines TRBV12-5 with TRBJ1-2; TRBD1 matches at 9 bases. CDR3 length: 18 residues. With V trimmed by 1 base and J by 2 bases, 11 bases remained unmatched. Germline CDR1 reads LGHNT; CDR2 reads FRNRAP. The CDR3 protein is CASGLAPKMDRGNYGYTF. The CDR3 nucleotides read TGTGCTAGTGGTTTGGCACCGAAAATGGACAGGGGAAACTATGGCTACACCTTC.

The rearrangement uses TRBV7-9 and TRBJ2-7, with 10 positions matching TRBD2. V was pared by 5 bases and J by 2 bases, with 12 bases of the junction left unmatched. CDR1 and CDR2 (germline): SEHNR, FQNEAQ (reference sequence). This CDR3 has 17 residues. Here the CDR3 DNA reads TGTGCCAGCAGCACCACCCTGACTAGCGGGCCCCCCTACGAGCAGTACTTC. It translates to CASSTTLTSGPPYEQYF.

The V and J genes are TRBV6-1 and TRBJ2-7, with 8 positions matching TRBD1. This CDR3 is built from 14 residues. In germline, CDR1 is MNHNS, CDR2 SASEGT. V shed 3 bases and J 5 bases; nucleotides not matched to a gene: 6. CDR3 sequence: CASSDTGGRNEQYF. CDR3 bases: TGTGCCAGCAGTGATACAGGGGGGAGAAACGAGCAGTACTTC.

The rearrangement links TRBV27 to TRBJ2-7, with 7 bases aligning to TRBD2. CDR1 MNHEY and CDR2 SMNVEV come from the germline V gene (reference sequence). V dropped 5 bases and J dropped 3; count of bases not matched to a gene: 4. The CDR3 extends over 13 amino acids. The CDR3 protein is CASSVGGDYEQYF. In nucleotides, the CDR3 is TGTGCCAGCAGTGTTGGGGGGGACTACGAGCAGTACTTC.

V usage is TRBV4-2 and J usage is TRBJ1-1, with D possibly TRBD1 on 5 matching bases. This CDR3 spans 15 amino acids. Germline-derived CDR1 and CDR2 are LGHNA and YNFKEQ. Trimming left V 1 base short and J 1 base short, with 10 bases between. The CDR3: CASSQVYRGNTEAFF. The CDR3, as DNA: TGTGCCAGCAGCCAAGTGTATAGGGGGAACACTGAAGCTTTCTTT.

The V gene is TRBV30, the J gene TRBJ1-6; TRBD1 is a possible D gene (5 bases). The ends were cut back, 2 bases at V and 7 bases at J, with 9 bases in the middle. The V gene's germline CDR1 is GTSNPN and CDR2 SVGIG (reference sequence). CDR3 length equals 13 residues. CDR3 bases: TGTGCCTGGAGTAACGGGGGGAATTCACCCCTCCACTTT. Its translation is CAWSNGGNSPLHF.

This chain connects TRBV7-8 to TRBJ1-4; 9 positions match TRBD1. Trimming took 3 bases from V and 7 from J; bases not matched to a gene: 12. The germline CDR1 and CDR2 sequences are SGHVS and FQNEAQ. This CDR3 contains 17 residues. The DNA for the CDR3 is TGTGCCAGCAGCTTCCCCGGTGGACAGGGGCGAGGTGAAAAACTGTTTTTT. Its translation is CASSFPGGQGRGEKLFF.

This sequence joins TRBV18 and TRBJ1-1, with D possibly TRBD1 on 6 matching bases. The CDR3 sequence is 17 residues long. V was pared by 3 bases and J by 1 base, with 18 bases between. The germline V gene encodes CDR1 KGHSH and CDR2 LQKENI. In DNA form, the CDR3 reads TGTGCCAGCTCACCTAATACAGGGCTTCTTACGAACACTGAAGCTTTCTTT. Translating gives CASSPNTGLLTNTEAFF.

The chain has TRBV6-4 and TRBJ2-2; TRBD2 might be the D (6 bases). CDR1 MRHNA and CDR2 SNTAGT come from the germline V gene. The CDR3 contains 15 residues. V was cut by 2 bases and J by 7 bases, with 14 bases left in between. This chain's CDR3 is CASSDKASVRGELFF. The CDR3 DNA follows: TGTGCCAGCAGTGACAAGGCTAGCGTTCGCGGGGAGCTGTTTTTT.